This TCR beta chain appears in the sequencing data of a study of monozygotic twins with inflammatory bowel disease. From the 5' RACE reads, TCRdb lists one entry per CDR3 protein and no DNA. This sample's table reports about 160,000 distinct CDR3 sequences. The CDR3 consists of 14 residues. CDR1 LGHDT and CDR2 YNNKEL come from the germline V gene (reference sequence). The specimen sequenced was blood. The chain has TRBV3-1 and TRBJ2-1. The TCR sequence derives from a human donor with ulcerative colitis or Crohn's disease, or a healthy co-twin of an affected twin (not recorded which). The chain's CDR3 is CASSLGRRWNEQFF.